The 19 T cell receptor beta chains reported below all come from one sample, sequenced in a study of CD8 T cells in ankylosing spondylitis. TCRdb reprocessed the 5' RACE reads via MiXCR and lists one record per CDR3 protein. The sample yields around 39,000 distinct CDR3 sequences, approximately 10% seen once. The sequencing sample was made of synovial fluid, either unsorted or a sorted T cell fraction (not recorded which). Receptor source: a male donor with ankylosing spondylitis.

At least ten counts were recorded for this clonotype. CDR3 DNA sequence: TGTGCCACCAGCACAGACAATCAGCCCCAGCATTTT. Its translation is CATSTDNQPQHF. V and J are TRBV24-1 and TRBJ1-5, with D unresolved. The CDR3 has 12 residues. Trimming stripped 7 bases from V and 3 bases from J, with 6 bases between. CDR1 and CDR2 from the germline V gene are KGHDR and SFDVKD.

This clonotype has a count of ten or more. This chain joins TRBV18 and TRBJ1-1, with 10 bases fitting TRBD1. The length of the CDR3 is 16 residues. V trimming: 6 bases; J trimming: 0 bases; junction bases outside the gene matches: 7. Germline CDR1 and CDR2: KGHSH and LQKENI. For the CDR3, the DNA is TGTGCCAGCTCGACAGGGACAGGGGCCATGAACACTGAAGCTTTCTTT. Protein: CASSTGTGAMNTEAFF.

The V gene is TRBV4-1, the J gene TRBJ2-1; D call uncertain. Between the trimmed V and J ends, which lost 8 bases and 6 bases, there was a span of 11 bases. Germline CDR1 reads MGHRA; CDR2 reads YSYEKL. The CDR3 runs 12 residues. The CDR3: CASRLGGNEQFF. CDR3 sequence (DNA): TGCGCCAGCCGACTTGGTGGCAATGAGCAGTTCTTC.

This chain connects TRBV3-1 to TRBJ1-1; D possibly corresponds to TRBD1 (6 bases). The CDR3 is made up of 12 amino acids. The germline gives CDR1 LGHDT, CDR2 YNNKEL (reference sequence). The V end was cut by 3 bases, the J end by 11 bases, with 13 bases between. The CDR3: CASSQDGGAAFF. CDR3 DNA: TGTGCCAGCAGCCAGGACGGGGGGGCGGCTTTCTTT. Drawing the rest from reference TRBV3-1 and TRBJ1-1, the complete variable domain is DTAVSQTPKYLVTQMGNDKSIKCEQNLGHDTMYWYKQDSKKFLKIMFSYNNKELIINETVPNRFSPKSPDKAHLNLHINSLELGDSAVYFCASSQDGGAAFFGQGTRLTVV.

J is TRBJ2-3 and V is TRBV27; 7 bases map to TRBD2. V gave up 3 bases and J gave up 1 base; unmatched junction bases: 4. The CDR3 consists of 15 residues. The germline V gene encodes CDR1 MNHEY and CDR2 SMNVEV (reference sequence). CDR3 DNA: TGTGCCAGCAGTTTGCCAGCGGGACGCACAGATACGCAGTATTTT. Residues: CASSLPAGRTDTQYF.

This clonotype was seen ten or more times. The rearrangement links TRBV7-9 to TRBJ2-1, with 10 nucleotides matching TRBD2. Looked up from germline, CDR1 is SEHNR and CDR2 is FQNEAQ (reference sequence). Unmatched junction bases numbered 10, after V lost 4 bases and J lost 4 bases. This CDR3 spans 17 amino acids. This chain's CDR3 is CASSSTSGAYPYNEQFF. The CDR3 region has the DNA TGTGCCAGCAGCTCAACTAGCGGGGCTTACCCTTACAATGAGCAGTTCTTC.

The chain employs TRBV4-2 and TRBJ1-5; D gene unclear. This CDR3 has 14 amino acids. Deletions cut 1 base from V and 7 bases from J, with 11 bases between. Looked up from germline, CDR1 is LGHNA and CDR2 is YNFKEQ. CDR3 residues: CASSQAGRRQPQHF. The CDR3 nucleotides read TGTGCCAGCAGCCAAGCTGGGAGGAGGCAGCCCCAGCATTTT.

This clonotype was picked up a small number of times. Here the CDR3 DNA reads TGTGCCAGCAGCCCGAGGTGGGGGTTGCTGGACAATGAGCAGTTCTTC. It yields the protein CASSPRWGLLDNEQFF. The rearrangement uses TRBV5-6 and TRBJ2-1; D tentatively fits TRBD1 or TRBD2 (5 bases each). Trimming took off 4 bases at V and 5 bases at J, with 19 bases between the two ends. This CDR3 region has 16 residues. Germline CDR1 reads SGHDT; CDR2 reads YYEEEE.

This clonotype was observed many times. The chain combines TRBV11-2 with TRBJ1-6; D gene unclear. The CDR3 sequence is 17 residues long. Germline CDR1 SGHAT, CDR2 FQNNGV. Deletions cut 0 bases from V and 0 bases from J, with 9 bases between. The CDR3 region is CASSLDSPSSYNSPLHF. The CDR3 coding sequence is TGTGCCAGCAGCTTAGATTCACCGAGCTCCTATAATTCACCCCTCCACTTT. Supplemented by reference TRBV11-2 and TRBJ1-6, the full variable domain reads EAGVAQSPRYKIIEKRQSVAFWCNPISGHATLYWYQQILGQGPKLLIQFQNNGVVDDSQLPKDRFSAERLKGVDSTLKIQPAKLEDSAVYLCASSLDSPSSYNSPLHFGNGTRLTVT.

This clonotype was picked up a small number of times. The rearrangement links TRBV12-3 or TRBV12-4 to TRBJ2-3; D may be TRBD2 (6 bases). The CDR3 is 13 amino acids. Trimming pared 9 bases from V and 4 bases from J, leaving 14 bases between. In DNA, the CDR3 is TGTGCCAGTCTGGGGGGACCGGCAGATACGCAGTATTTT. Translation: CASLGGPADTQYF.

This clonotype was recorded many times. The V and J genes are TRBV12-3 or TRBV12-4 and TRBJ1-5; tentative D call: TRBD1 (6 bases). The CDR3 is 14 amino acids. The V end was cut by 5 bases, the J end by 2 bases, with 10 bases between. Written as DNA, the CDR3 is TGTGCCAGCAGTCAACAGGGAGGCAATCAGCCCCAGCATTTT. Protein sequence: CASSQQGGNQPQHF.

At least ten counts were recorded for this clonotype. The rearrangement uses TRBV28 and TRBJ1-3; D unresolved. The germline V and J ends were trimmed by 3 bases and 9 bases, with 6 bases remaining between them. The CDR3 has 11 residues. Looked up from germline, CDR1 is MDHEN and CDR2 is SYDVKM. The CDR3 protein is CASSFMGTIYF. CDR3 nucleotides: TGTGCCAGCAGTTTCATGGGCACCATATATTTT.

This clonotype occurred a few times. The genes are TRBV5-4 and TRBJ1-5; 7 positions agree with TRBD1. Germline V lookup: CDR1 SGHNT, CDR2 YYREEE (reference sequence). This CDR3 has 15 residues. With 2 bases clipped from V and 0 bases from J, the junction kept 2 bases outside the gene matches. CDR3 coding DNA: TGTGCCAGCAGCTTAGGGACAGATAGCAATCAGCCCCAGCATTTT. Protein sequence: CASSLGTDSNQPQHF.

The chain links TRBV28 to TRBJ1-2; D might be TRBD1 (5 bases). CDR3 length equals 19 residues. Germline V CDR1 and CDR2: MDHEN, SYDVKM. Trimming cost V 7 bases and J 5 bases, with 32 bases left between them. CDR3 loop: CASTLLAGRGHDGVYGYTF. Here the CDR3 DNA reads TGTGCCAGCACCTTACTGGCGGGGCGAGGGCACGATGGGGTTTATGGCTACACCTTC.

The chain uses TRBV28 and TRBJ2-1; 7 bases align to TRBD2. The germline gives CDR1 MDHEN, CDR2 SYDVKM. This CDR3 comprises 16 residues. After removal of 5 bases from V and 7 bases from J, the junction contained 14 bases not matched to a gene. The CDR3 loop reads CASSPLAGEAGNEQFF. Here the CDR3 DNA reads TGTGCCAGCAGTCCCCTCGCGGGAGAGGCAGGAAATGAGCAGTTCTTC.

This chain links TRBV7-8 with TRBJ2-1; 8 nucleotides line up with TRBD2. CDR1 is SGHVS, CDR2 FQNEAQ, per germline. The CDR3 consists of 16 residues. V lost 5 bases, J lost 7 bases, and 13 bases stayed unmatched. In DNA, the CDR3 is TGTGCCAGCAGCCCCTGGGGGGGACTAGTTTCAAATGAGCAGTTCTTC. Amino acid sequence: CASSPWGGLVSNEQFF.

At least ten counts were recorded for this clonotype. The V gene is TRBV5-1, the J gene TRBJ2-7; D is perhaps TRBD1 or TRBD2 (5 bases each). The CDR3 has 13 residues. Trimming stripped 3 bases from V and 2 bases from J, with 9 bases between. Looked up from germline, CDR1 is SGHRS and CDR2 is YFSETQ. CDR3 loop: CASSWDQTYEQYF. The CDR3 nucleotides are TGCGCCAGCAGCTGGGACCAGACCTACGAGCAGTACTTC.

This rearrangement joins TRBV6-1 to TRBJ1-2; no clear D gene. The CDR3 has 15 residues. The germline V gene encodes CDR1 MNHNS and CDR2 SASEGT. V was shortened by 1 base and J by 0 bases, with 9 bases between the two germline ends. In DNA, the CDR3 is TGTGCCAGCAGTGAAGTTGCAATCGCTAACTATGGCTACACCTTC. It is translated as CASSEVAIANYGYTF.

Ten or more counts support this clonotype. This chain links TRBV7-8 with TRBJ2-7; 7 positions match TRBD2. The CDR3 has 15 residues. Per germline, CDR1 SGHVS and CDR2 FQNEAQ. Trimming at V came to 2 bases and at J to 2 bases, leaving 6 bases not matched to a gene. CDR3 loop: CASSLIGGLTYEQYF. DNA of the CDR3: TGTGCCAGCAGCTTAATTGGGGGACTAACCTACGAGCAGTACTTC.